This T cell receptor (beta chain) was sequenced in a study of radiation and T cells in renal cell carcinoma. V dropped 3 bases and J dropped 1 base, with 14 bases sitting between them. Germline V gene data show CDR1 as LNHDA and CDR2 as SQIVND (reference sequence). This CDR3 spans 16 amino acids. Data came from immunoSEQ multiplex PCR; TCRdb stores just in-frame clones and leaves some out. The sample holds more than 75,000 clones, 82% seen once. Noted time point: baseline pretreatment blood. Treatment reported: 15 Gy SBRT to primary tumor, nephrectomy 4 weeks later. The V and J genes are TRBV19 and TRBJ2-3; D is possibly TRBD2 (6 bases). The clonotype originates from a man between 60 and 70 years old with renal cell carcinoma. The sequencing here drew on blood, taken from a patient whose treatment included radiotherapy and nephrectomy. CDR3 sequence: CASSMGEASRTDTQYF. The CDR3 DNA reads as TGTGCCAGTAGTATGGGGGAGGCTAGCCGCACAGATACGCAGTATTTT.